One sample yielded the 30 T cell receptor beta chains listed below, sequenced in a study of T-cell memory formation after mild COVID-19. One entry per CDR3 protein results from TCRdb running MiXCR on the 5' RACE reads. The table has some 450,000 distinct CDR3 sequences, around 18% seen once; the top ten hold roughly 8.4%. Input material: PBMCs or a T cell subset sorted from them (not recorded which). The receptors here all came from an adult woman who had mild COVID-19 (a few samples of this study predate the infection). Cell type and time point are not known.

This clonotype has a count of ten or more. This chain connects TRBV25-1 to TRBJ2-6; D may match TRBD1 or TRBD2 (5 bases each). Trimming stripped 6 bases from V and 1 base from J, with 19 bases between. The germline V gene has CDR1 MGHDK and CDR2 SYGVNS. CDR3 length: 18 amino acids. This CDR3 is CASSAPVSGGSGANVLTF. The CDR3 DNA follows: TGTGCCAGCAGCGCCCCTGTTAGTGGGGGTTCTGGGGCCAACGTCCTGACTTTC.

The chain combines TRBV9 with TRBJ2-1, with 9 bases matching TRBD2. Germline V gene lookup returns CDR1 SGDLS and CDR2 YYNGEE. V lost 0 bases, J lost 5 bases, and 3 bases stayed unmatched. This CDR3 contains 15 residues. CDR3 protein: CASSVGTSADNEQFF. The DNA for the CDR3 is TGTGCCAGCAGCGTAGGGACTAGCGCCGACAATGAGCAGTTCTTC.

The V gene is TRBV12-3 or TRBV12-4, the J gene TRBJ2-1; the D is unclear. V was shortened by 2 bases and J by 7 bases, with 9 bases between the two germline ends. CDR3 length equals 13 residues. CDR3 sequence reads: CASSLPLGNEQFF. Written as DNA, the CDR3 is TGTGCCAGCAGTTTACCATTGGGGAATGAGCAGTTCTTC.

J is TRBJ2-7 and V is TRBV11-2; maybe TRBD2 (5 bases). V was shortened by 6 bases and J by 2 bases, with 17 bases between the two germline ends. This CDR3 is 15 amino acids long. Germline CDR1 and CDR2: SGHAT and FQNNGV. CDR3 amino acids: CASSPLRERPYEQYF. The DNA of the CDR3 is TGTGCCAGCAGTCCCCTGAGGGAACGCCCCTACGAGCAGTACTTC.

V and J are TRBV6-5 and TRBJ2-7; 7 bases match TRBD1. The ends lost 6 bases at V and 3 bases at J; junction bases unmatched: 8. The CDR3 extends over 14 amino acids. In germline, CDR1 is MNHEY, CDR2 SVGAGI. The CDR3, as DNA: TGTGCCAGCAGCTCTAGGGGACAGCTCTACGAGCAGTACTTC. It yields the protein CASSSRGQLYEQYF.

This clonotype appeared a few times. The chain joins TRBV4-3 to TRBJ2-7; 9 bases map to TRBD1. The CDR3 totals 16 residues. The germline V gene encodes CDR1 LGHNA and CDR2 YSLEER. Trimming cost V 1 base and J 3 bases; bases outside gene matches: 7. The CDR3 nucleotides are TGCGCCAGCAGCCAAGGGGGGGACAGGGAATACTACGAGCAGTACTTC. Translating it yields CASSQGGDREYYEQYF.

This clonotype was seen a few times. The genes are TRBV2 and TRBJ2-6; TRBD1 aligns across 9 bases. This CDR3 region has 14 residues. V shed 5 bases and J 7 bases; nucleotides not matched to a gene: 3. From germline, CDR1 is SNHLY and CDR2 FYNNEI. CDR3 in DNA: TGTGCCAGCAGTTTACAGGGGGCAGCCAACGTCCTGACTTTC. It specifies CASSLQGAANVLTF.

The chain joins TRBV5-1 to TRBJ2-5; 11 bases match TRBD2. The CDR3 totals 14 residues. In germline, CDR1 is SGHRS, CDR2 YFSETQ. Unmatched junction bases numbered 4, after V lost 6 bases and J lost 3 bases. Here the CDR3 reads CASILAGGEETQYF. Here the CDR3 DNA reads TGCGCCAGCATCCTAGCGGGGGGTGAAGAGACCCAGTACTTC.

This clonotype came up a few times. The rearrangement links TRBV6-5 to TRBJ1-1; possible D gene TRBD1, 5 bases. The CDR3 contains 14 residues. V lost 7 bases to trimming and J lost 4 bases, with 16 bases between them. Germline V gives CDR1 MNHEY, CDR2 SVGAGI. The chain's CDR3 is CASTRGGEGTEAFF. The DNA of the CDR3 is TGTGCCAGCACCCGGGGGGGTGAGGGCACTGAAGCTTTCTTT.

The genes are TRBV20-1 and TRBJ2-3, with D perhaps matching TRBD1 or TRBD2 (5 bases each). The germline V gene has CDR1 DFQATT and CDR2 SNEGSKA (reference sequence). The CDR3 is made up of 15 amino acids. V lost 5 bases, J lost 3 bases, and 18 bases lay in between. The CDR3 DNA reads TGCAGTGCTTCCTACTGGGGACGAGGAACAGATACGCAGTATTTT. It encodes CSASYWGRGTDTQYF.

This clonotype was seen repeatedly, ten times or more. The genes are TRBV30 and TRBJ2-3; 7 bases are shared with TRBD1. CDR1 and CDR2 (germline): GTSNPN, SVGIG (reference sequence). This CDR3 region has 15 residues. V gave up 5 bases and J gave up 0 bases; unmatched junction bases: 8. CDR3 nucleotides: TGTGCCTGGTATGACAGGGAACCTAGCACAGATACGCAGTATTTT. Translated: CAWYDREPSTDTQYF. Based on the CDR3 plus reference TRBV30 and TRBJ2-3, the full variable domain is SQTIHQWPATLVQPVGSPLSLECTVEGTSNPNLYWYRQAAGRGLQLLFYSVGIGQISSEVPQNLSASRPQDRQFILSSKKLLLSDSGFYLCAWYDREPSTDTQYFGPGTRLTVL.

This clonotype was recorded a few times. The genes are TRBV19 and TRBJ2-2; possibly TRBD2 for D (6 bases). The CDR3 extends over 15 amino acids. CDR1 LNHDA and CDR2 SQIVND come from the germline V gene (reference sequence). The germline V and J ends were trimmed by 1 base and 5 bases, with 11 bases remaining between them. The CDR3 reads CASSIGRVRTGELFF. The CDR3 DNA sequence: TGTGCCAGTAGTATAGGGAGGGTTCGGACCGGGGAGCTGTTTTTT.

This clonotype was counted only a few times. V is TRBV30 and J is TRBJ1-5; D gene unclear. Germline-derived CDR1 and CDR2 are GTSNPN and SVGIG (reference sequence). The CDR3 is made up of 16 amino acids. Trimming took 0 bases from V and 0 from J, leaving 12 bases between them. As DNA, the CDR3 is TGTGCCTGGAGTGTATCTGGCCGGACTAGCAATCAGCCCCAGCATTTT. This gives the protein CAWSVSGRTSNQPQHF.

This clonotype was seen only a few times. The chain combines TRBV5-4 with TRBJ2-7; 15 nucleotides agree with TRBD2. CDR3 length equals 18 residues. Germline values: CDR1 SGHNT, CDR2 YYREEE (reference sequence). The J segment lost 2 bases and the V segment lost 1 base, leaving 7 bases of the junction unmatched. CDR3 in amino acids: CASSLTGLAGGPTYEQYF. The CDR3 DNA reads as TGTGCCAGCAGCTTGACCGGACTAGCGGGAGGGCCGACCTACGAGCAGTACTTC.

In its sample, this clonotype was seen a few times. This chain joins TRBV5-4 and TRBJ2-2; 7 nucleotides match TRBD1. Germline CDR1 and CDR2: SGHNT and YYREEE (reference sequence). With V trimmed by 4 bases and J by 5 bases, 2 bases remained unmatched. The CDR3 has 13 residues. The CDR3 nucleotides are TGTGCCAGCAGCCCGGGACAGACCGGGGAGCTGTTTTTT. Protein sequence: CASSPGQTGELFF.

This clonotype turned up a few times. This sequence joins TRBV11-3 and TRBJ2-3; D remains unclear. CDR1 and CDR2 (germline): SGHNT, YENEEA. V lost 5 bases and J 0 bases, leaving 12 bases between the germline ends. This CDR3 has 15 amino acids. The CDR3 loop reads CASSPGRKSTDTQYF. CDR3 nucleotide sequence: TGTGCCAGCAGCCCCGGGCGGAAGAGCACAGATACGCAGTATTTT.

This clonotype came up many times. This rearrangement joins TRBV6-5 to TRBJ1-3; TRBD1 matches 7 bases. The CDR3 has 15 amino acids. V lost 5 bases and J lost 4; bases outside the gene matches: 8. CDR1 MNHEY and CDR2 SVGAGI come from the germline V gene. The CDR3 loop is CASSRTTGFGNTIYF. The CDR3 DNA is TGTGCCAGCAGTCGCACGACAGGGTTCGGAAACACCATATATTTT.

This chain connects TRBV7-2 to TRBJ2-7; no firm D call. V was trimmed by 5 bases and J by 5 bases, leaving 19 bases between them. The CDR3 has 15 residues. Germline values: CDR1 SGHTA, CDR2 FQGNSA. The CDR3 loop reads CASSQRRRTMDEQYF. The CDR3 bases are TGTGCCAGCAGCCAGAGACGACGCACTATGGACGAGCAGTACTTC.

This clonotype was counted only a few times. This chain uses TRBV29-1 with TRBJ2-1, with TRBD2 matching 10 bases. Germline CDR1 is SQVTM and CDR2 is ANQGSEA. V lost 3 bases, J lost 8 bases, and 4 bases stayed unmatched. The CDR3 contains 13 residues. In DNA, the CDR3 is TGCAGCGTTGAGACTAGCGGGCGGGATGAGCAGTTCTTC. It translates to CSVETSGRDEQFF.

This clonotype was seen only a few times. The rearrangement uses TRBV5-5 and TRBJ2-3; D tentatively reads TRBD1 or TRBD2 (7 bases each). Germline V gene sequence: CDR1 SGHKS, CDR2 YYEKEE (reference sequence). This CDR3 comprises 16 residues. Trimming cost V 3 bases and J 1 base, with 15 bases left between them. In DNA form, the CDR3 reads TGTGCCAGCAGCTCGCTGGGGGGGACAGGCACAGATACGCAGTATTTT. The encoded protein is CASSSLGGTGTDTQYF.

The CDR3 loop reads CASSQVARGILGDTQYF. The CDR3 DNA follows: TGTGCCAGCAGCCAAGTTGCGCGGGGTATATTAGGAGATACGCAGTATTTT. The chain combines TRBV14 with TRBJ2-3; maybe TRBD2 (6 bases). Trimming took 1 base from V and 5 from J, leaving 19 bases between them. Germline V CDR1 and CDR2: SGHDN, FVKESK. The CDR3 runs to 17 residues.

V and J are TRBV12-3 or TRBV12-4 and TRBJ1-1; 10 nucleotides align to TRBD1. The length of the CDR3 is 15 residues. The ends lost 6 bases at V and 10 bases at J; junction bases unmatched: 14. The CDR3 nucleotides are TGTGCCAGCAGCCTCTCTATGACAGGGGGCTCTAGAGCTTTCTTT. This sequence encodes CASSLSMTGGSRAFF.

This clonotype was recorded many times. This chain joins TRBV24-1 and TRBJ2-3, with a weak D call TRBD2 (5 bases). The V end lost 7 bases, the J end lost 2 bases, and 6 bases lay between the germline ends. This CDR3 is built from 12 residues. Germline V gene data show CDR1 as KGHDR and CDR2 as SFDVKD. The CDR3 DNA follows: TGTGCCACCAGCGGGGACACAGATACGCAGTATTTT. It encodes CATSGDTDTQYF.

The chain joins TRBV20-1 to TRBJ2-7; 11 bases line up with TRBD1. There are 13 residues in the CDR3. Germline CDR1 reads DFQATT; CDR2 reads SNEGSKA (reference sequence). V gave up 5 bases and J gave up 3 bases; unmatched junction bases: 3. The CDR3 sequence: CSAGDRGGYEQYF. CDR3 DNA: TGCAGTGCTGGGGACAGGGGGGGCTACGAGCAGTACTTC.

This clonotype showed up just a few times. CDR3 residues: CASSYRWAHNEQFF. The CDR3 region has the DNA TGTGCCAGCAGCTACAGGTGGGCCCACAATGAGCAGTTCTTC. The rearrangement links TRBV2 to TRBJ2-1; D may be TRBD1 (5 bases). CDR1 SNHLY and CDR2 FYNNEI come from the germline V gene. Trimming shortened V by 6 bases and J by 5 bases, and 14 bases separated the two germline ends. The CDR3 consists of 14 residues.

In its sample, this clonotype was seen once. The conserved closing phenylalanine or tryptophan is absent in this CDR3, likely reflecting a read error. The chain has TRBV29-1 and TRBJ1-1; D gene unclear. CDR1 and CDR2 (germline): SQVTM, ANQGSEA. The length of the CDR3 is 12 residues. The V end was cut by 7 bases, the J end by 4 bases, with 13 bases between. The CDR3 sequence: CSAIKSVTEAFL. The CDR3 DNA is TGCAGCGCTATAAAATCGGTCACTGAAGCTTTCCTT.

The rearrangement links TRBV12-3 or TRBV12-4 to TRBJ2-2; 7 positions match TRBD1. The CDR3 totals 16 residues. The ends lost 3 bases at V and 4 bases at J; junction bases unmatched: 8. The CDR3 protein is CASSFGGSGGTGELFF. DNA of the CDR3: TGTGCCAGCAGTTTTGGGGGCTCAGGGGGCACCGGGGAGCTGTTTTTT.

This clonotype was observed a handful of times. This sequence joins TRBV5-1 and TRBJ1-1; TRBD1 matches 10 bases. The CDR3 spans 16 residues. The junction had 10 bases not matched to a gene; V was cut back by 4 bases and J by 4 bases. Germline V gene data show CDR1 as SGHRS and CDR2 as YFSETQ. The CDR3 spells CASSPWTGQGITEAFF. Here the CDR3 DNA reads TGCGCCAGCAGCCCTTGGACGGGACAGGGGATCACTGAAGCTTTCTTT.

This chain links TRBV6-5 with TRBJ1-2; a possible D gene is TRBD1 (6 bases). This CDR3 is built from 15 residues. Per the germline V gene, CDR1 is MNHEY and CDR2 is SVGAGI. Trimming pared 0 bases from V and 3 bases from J, leaving 11 bases between. The CDR3 sequence: CASSYSTGADYGYTF. As DNA, the CDR3 is TGTGCCAGCAGTTACTCGACGGGGGCGGACTATGGCTACACCTTC.

CDR3 DNA sequence: TGTGCCAGCAGTCGCCCCGGGGGAGGACCTGAGCAGTTCTTC. Its translation: CASSRPGGGPEQFF. The V and J genes are TRBV12-3 or TRBV12-4 and TRBJ2-1; a possible D gene is TRBD2 (6 bases). This CDR3 has 14 residues. V shed 5 bases and J shed 9 bases, with 17 bases lying between them.